This T cell receptor beta chain is from a study of radiation and T cells in renal cell carcinoma. Sample time point: baseline pretreatment blood. Stated treatment: 15 Gy SBRT to primary tumor, nephrectomy 4 weeks later. After SBRT, blood was collected at 2 and 4 weeks, plus baseline. In this sample, this clone turned up a few times. Antigen: not known. Trimming took off 6 bases at V and 5 bases at J, with 10 bases between the two ends. Germline V gene sequence: CDR1 MNHNS, CDR2 SASEGT. The CDR3 is 12 residues long. Only in-frame clones appear in the TCRdb table, and some are missing; sequencing was by immunoSEQ multiplex PCR. The sample lists 140,000 or so clones, approximately 91% occurring once. General study findings and limits: Baseline intratumoral clonotype presence is unknown without pretreatment biopsies. In blood, top tumor clones expanded by 2 weeks, shrinking by 4.

The chain combines TRBV6-1 with TRBJ2-5; D unclear. The sample in question was blood, obtained from a patient whose treatment included radiotherapy and nephrectomy. This sequence originates from a woman aged 45-60 years with renal cell carcinoma. The CDR3 loop reads CASSLFRETQYF. DNA of the CDR3: TGTGCCAGCAGCCTCTTCAGGGAGACCCAGTACTTC.